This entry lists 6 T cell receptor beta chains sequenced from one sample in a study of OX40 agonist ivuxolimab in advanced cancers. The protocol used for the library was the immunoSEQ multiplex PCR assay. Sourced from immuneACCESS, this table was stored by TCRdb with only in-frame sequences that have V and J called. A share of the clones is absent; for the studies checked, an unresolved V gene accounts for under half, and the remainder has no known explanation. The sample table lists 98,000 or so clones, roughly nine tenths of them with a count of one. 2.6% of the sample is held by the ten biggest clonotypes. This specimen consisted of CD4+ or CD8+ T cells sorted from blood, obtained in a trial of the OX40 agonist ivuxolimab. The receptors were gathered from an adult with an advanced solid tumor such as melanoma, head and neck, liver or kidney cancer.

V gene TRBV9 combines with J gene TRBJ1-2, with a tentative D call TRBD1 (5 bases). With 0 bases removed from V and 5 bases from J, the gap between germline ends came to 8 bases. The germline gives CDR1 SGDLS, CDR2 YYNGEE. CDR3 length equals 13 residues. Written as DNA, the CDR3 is TGTGCCAGCAGCGTAGGGTCAGGGTATGGCTACACCTTC. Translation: CASSVGSGYGYTF.

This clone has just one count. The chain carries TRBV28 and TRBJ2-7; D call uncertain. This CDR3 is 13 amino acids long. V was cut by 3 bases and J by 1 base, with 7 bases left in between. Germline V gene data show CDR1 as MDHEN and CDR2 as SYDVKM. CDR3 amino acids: CASSFSVSYEQYF. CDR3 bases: TGTGCCAGCAGTTTCTCAGTTTCCTACGAGCAGTACTTC.

In DNA form, the CDR3 reads TGTGCCAGCAGCCAGTGGAGCGGGCAGACCCAGTACTTC. It translates to CASSQWSGQTQYF. The chain is built from TRBV14 and TRBJ2-5, with D tentatively TRBD2 (6 bases). V shed 3 bases and J shed 6 bases, with 11 bases lying between them. Germline values: CDR1 SGHDN, CDR2 FVKESK. The length of the CDR3 is 13 residues.

The CDR3, as DNA: TGTGCCAGCAGCGTCCGGACTAGTTGGCAGTTCTTC. It is translated as CASSVRTSWQFF. The chain joins TRBV7-9 to TRBJ2-1; 7 bases map to TRBD2. This CDR3 is built from 12 residues. Germline V gene lookup returns CDR1 SEHNR and CDR2 FQNEAQ (reference sequence). V lost 5 bases to trimming and J lost 12 bases; unmatched junction nucleotides: 7.

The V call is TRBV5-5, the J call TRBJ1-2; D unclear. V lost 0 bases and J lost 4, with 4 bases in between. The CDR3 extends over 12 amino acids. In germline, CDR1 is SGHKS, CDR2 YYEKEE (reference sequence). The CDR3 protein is CASSLGGYGYTF. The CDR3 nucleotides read TGTGCCAGCAGCTTGGGGGGCTATGGCTACACCTTC.

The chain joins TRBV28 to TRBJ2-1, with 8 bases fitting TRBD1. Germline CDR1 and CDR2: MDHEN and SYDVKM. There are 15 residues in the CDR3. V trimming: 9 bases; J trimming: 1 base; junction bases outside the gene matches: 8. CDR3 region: CASFPGQVSYNEQFF. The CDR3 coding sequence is TGTGCCAGTTTTCCGGGACAGGTATCCTACAATGAGCAGTTCTTC. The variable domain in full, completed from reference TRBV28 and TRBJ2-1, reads DVKVTQSSRYLVKRTGEKVFLECVQDMDHENMFWYRQDPGLGLRLIYFSYDVKMKEKGDIPEGYSVSREKKERFSLILESASTNQTSMYLCASFPGQVSYNEQFFGPGTRLTVL.